What follows are 5 T cell receptor beta chains derived from one specimen sequenced in a study of T cell clones after liver transplantation. This table comes from immunoSEQ multiplex PCR, and its TCRdb copy is limited to in-frame clones, with some not included. The sample lists some 75,000 clones, roughly 80% occurring once. The sequencing used CD4+ T cells from blood, collected before liver transplant. The receptors here all came from a human donor who received a liver transplant.

The chain links TRBV5-1 to TRBJ2-3, with 10 bases identical to TRBD2. Trimming took 4 bases from V and 0 from J; bases not matched to a gene: 5. Germline CDR1 reads SGHRS; CDR2 reads YFSETQ. The CDR3 length is 16 residues. The CDR3 region has the DNA TGCGCCAGCAGCCCGCCGGGACTAGCGAGCACAGATACGCAGTATTTT. Its protein product is CASSPPGLASTDTQYF.

V gene TRBV18 combines with J gene TRBJ1-5; 7 nucleotides match TRBD1. The trim removed 3 bases at V and 3 bases at J, leaving 8 bases unmatched. The germline CDR1 and CDR2 sequences are KGHSH and LQKENI. The length of the CDR3 is 16 residues. The CDR3 nucleotides are TGTGCCAGCTCACCGCAAGGGGGCGAGGTCAATCAGCCCCAGCATTTT. Its translation is CASSPQGGEVNQPQHF. Together with reference TRBV18 and TRBJ1-5, the CDR3 gives the full variable domain: NAGVMQNPRHLVRRRGQEARLRCSPMKGHSHVYWYRQLPEEGLKFMVYLQKENIIDESGMPKERFSAEFPKEGPSILRIQQVVRGDSAAYFCASSPQGGEVNQPQHFGDGTRLSIL.

The CDR3 sequence is CASHKQGFDGYTF. DNA for the CDR3: TGTGCCAGTCATAAACAGGGGTTCGATGGCTACACCTTC. The gene calls are TRBV7-9 and TRBJ1-2, with TRBD1 identical over 7 bases. Germline-derived CDR1 and CDR2 are SEHNR and FQNEAQ (reference sequence). The junction had 10 bases not matched to a gene; V was cut back by 9 bases and J by 6 bases. The CDR3 length is 13 residues.

This clone was seen a few times. The chain links TRBV5-1 to TRBJ2-1; 9 nucleotides match TRBD2. The CDR3 extends over 15 amino acids. Losses at the gene ends were 0 bases for V and 6 bases for J; bases not matched to a gene: 4. Germline-derived CDR1 and CDR2 are SGHRS and YFSETQ. CDR3 in amino acids: CASSLALAGINEQFF. CDR3 DNA sequence: TGCGCCAGCAGCTTGGCGCTAGCGGGAATCAATGAGCAGTTCTTC. Using reference TRBV5-1 and TRBJ2-1 for the parts outside the CDR3, the full variable domain is KAGVTQTPRYLIKTRGQQVTLSCSPISGHRSVSWYQQTPGQGLQFLFEYFSETQRNKGNFPGRFSGRQFSNSRSEMNVSTLELGDSALYLCASSLALAGINEQFFGPGTRLTVL.

This chain links TRBV28 with TRBJ2-7; TRBD1 aligns across 12 bases. Trimming cost V 1 base and J 3 bases; bases outside gene matches: 7. The CDR3 sequence is 17 residues long. The germline CDR1 and CDR2 sequences are MDHEN and SYDVKM. Here the CDR3 DNA reads TGTGCCAGCAGTTTATTGGGACAGGGGGCCCAAGGCTACGAGCAGTACTTC. As protein: CASSLLGQGAQGYEQYF.